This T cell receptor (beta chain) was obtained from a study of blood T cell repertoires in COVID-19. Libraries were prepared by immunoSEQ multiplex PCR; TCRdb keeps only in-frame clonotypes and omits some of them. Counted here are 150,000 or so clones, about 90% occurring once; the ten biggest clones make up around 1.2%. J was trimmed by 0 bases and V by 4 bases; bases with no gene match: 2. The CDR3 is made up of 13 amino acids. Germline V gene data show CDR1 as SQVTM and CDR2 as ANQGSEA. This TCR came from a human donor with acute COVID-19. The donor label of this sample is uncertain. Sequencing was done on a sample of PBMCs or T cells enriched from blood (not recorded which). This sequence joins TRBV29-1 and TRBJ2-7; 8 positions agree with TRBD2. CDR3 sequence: CSVVGTSSYEQYF. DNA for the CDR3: TGCAGCGTTGTGGGGACTAGCTCCTACGAGCAGTACTTC.